These T cell receptor beta chains were read from a single sample in a study of OX40 agonist ivuxolimab in advanced cancers. Profiled with immunoSEQ multiplex PCR; TCRdb holds only in-frame clones, not every one. The sample has around 76,000 clones, 70% to 90% seen once. The sample in question was CD4+ or CD8+ T cells sorted from blood, obtained in a trial of the OX40 agonist ivuxolimab. The source of these receptors is an adult with an advanced solid tumor such as melanoma, head and neck, liver or kidney cancer. Each CDR3 is given with its conserved first and last residue. The D gene is left open where the match is weak. Clone size is not always given. Where it is, it says once, few, many or a class for expanded clones.

j_gene: TRBJ2-7
v_gene: TRBV28
d_gene: TRBD2
abundance: -
CDR3aa: CASSTGLAGGFSGEQYF
CDR3nt: TGTGCCAGCAGTACTGGACTAGCGGGAGGTTTTTCAGGCGAGCAGTACTTC

j_gene: TRBJ2-1
v_gene: TRBV7-7
d_gene: TRBD2
abundance: -
CDR3aa: CASSLANSGTYNEQFF
CDR3nt: TGTGCTAGCAGCTTAGCGAATAGCGGGACCTACAATGAGCAGTTCTTC

j_gene: TRBJ1-2
v_gene: TRBV15
d_gene: -
abundance: once
CDR3aa: CATSSSALGYTF
CDR3nt: TGTGCCACCAGCAGCTCGGCTCTCGGCTACACCTTC

j_gene: TRBJ1-2
v_gene: TRBV30
d_gene: -
abundance: many
CDR3aa: CAWSVRGIDGYTF
CDR3nt: TGTGCCTGGAGTGTACGGGGAATAGATGGCTACACCTTC

j_gene: TRBJ2-5
v_gene: TRBV2
d_gene: TRBD2
abundance: -
CDR3aa: CASSPSGTPQETQYF
CDR3nt: TGTGCCAGCAGTCCAAGCGGGACGCCCCAAGAGACCCAGTACTTC

j_gene: TRBJ2-5
v_gene: TRBV29-1
d_gene: TRBD2
abundance: -
CDR3aa: CSVEGMVAGEGETQYF
CDR3nt: TGCAGCGTTGAAGGGATGGTAGCGGGAGAGGGAGAGACCCAGTACTTC

j_gene: TRBJ1-1
v_gene: TRBV18
d_gene: -
abundance: -
CDR3aa: CASSISIGEAFF
CDR3nt: TGTGCCAGCTCCATCAGTATTGGTGAAGCTTTCTTT

j_gene: TRBJ2-7
v_gene: TRBV13
d_gene: -
abundance: once
CDR3aa: CASSLEPPGREAYEQYF
CDR3nt: TGTGCCAGCAGCTTAGAACCCCCCGGCAGGGAGGCCTACGAGCAGTACTTC

j_gene: TRBJ1-1
v_gene: TRBV28
d_gene: TRBD1
abundance: -
CDR3aa: CATQDRGRNTEAFF
CDR3nt: TGTGCCACCCAAGACAGGGGGCGGAACACTGAAGCTTTCTTT

j_gene: TRBJ2-2
v_gene: TRBV7-8
d_gene: TRBD1
abundance: -
CDR3aa: CASITTPGQGNTGELFF
CDR3nt: TGTGCCAGCATCACAACTCCGGGACAGGGGAACACCGGGGAGCTGTTTTTT

j_gene: TRBJ1-4
v_gene: TRBV7-2
d_gene: TRBD1
abundance: -
CDR3aa: CASSLYRDRGRGEKLFF
CDR3nt: TGTGCCAGCAGTCTATACCGGGACAGGGGGCGGGGTGAAAAACTGTTTTTT

j_gene: TRBJ2-7
v_gene: TRBV13
d_gene: -
abundance: -
CDR3aa: CASSSDQYEQYF
CDR3nt: TGTGCCAGCAGCTCCGACCAGTACGAGCAGTACTTC

j_gene: TRBJ1-1
v_gene: TRBV27
d_gene: -
abundance: -
CDR3aa: CASSLSGRGPSRTEAFF
CDR3nt: TGTGCCAGCAGTTTAAGCGGGAGAGGGCCCAGTAGAACTGAAGCTTTCTTT

j_gene: TRBJ2-7
v_gene: TRBV4-1
d_gene: -
abundance: -
CDR3aa: CASTSFAGLTYEQYF
CDR3nt: TGCGCCAGCACCTCATTTGCGGGTCTTACCTACGAGCAGTACTTC

j_gene: TRBJ1-5
v_gene: TRBV6-1
d_gene: TRBD1
abundance: -
CDR3aa: CASALRTGYDQPQHF
CDR3nt: TGTGCCAGCGCTCTTCGGACAGGGTACGATCAGCCCCAGCATTTT

j_gene: TRBJ2-7
v_gene: TRBV2
d_gene: -
abundance: once
CDR3aa: CASRGYEQYF
CDR3nt: TGTGCCAGCAGAGGGTACGAGCAGTACTTC

j_gene: TRBJ1-3
v_gene: TRBV4-2
d_gene: -
abundance: once
CDR3aa: CASSRLARVERAGNTIYF
CDR3nt: TGTGCCAGCAGCCGCCTGGCTCGAGTGGAGCGGGCTGGAAACACCATATATTTT

j_gene: TRBJ2-3
v_gene: TRBV18
d_gene: TRBD2
abundance: -
CDR3aa: CASSPIPSGRLDTQYF
CDR3nt: TGTGCCAGCTCACCCATCCCTAGCGGGAGGTTAGATACGCAGTATTTT

j_gene: TRBJ1-4
v_gene: TRBV4-1
d_gene: -
abundance: -
CDR3aa: CASSQPTRVVFEKLFF
CDR3nt: TGCGCCAGCAGCCAACCGACCCGGGTCGTCTTTGAAAAACTGTTTTTT

j_gene: TRBJ2-4
v_gene: TRBV2
d_gene: -
abundance: -
CDR3aa: CASSDPDTLRTPEGIQYF
CDR3nt: TGTGCCAGCAGTGACCCCGATACGTTGAGGACACCCGAAGGCATTCAGTACTTC

j_gene: TRBJ1-1
v_gene: TRBV18
d_gene: TRBD1
abundance: -
CDR3aa: CASSPRTGVDTEAFF
CDR3nt: TGTGCCAGCTCACCAAGGACAGGGGTAGACACTGAAGCTTTCTTT

j_gene: TRBJ1-1
v_gene: TRBV11-3
d_gene: TRBD1
abundance: once
CDR3aa: CATADRDTEAFF
CDR3nt: TGTGCCACCGCAGACAGGGACACTGAAGCTTTCTTT

j_gene: TRBJ2-5
v_gene: TRBV18
d_gene: TRBD1
abundance: -
CDR3aa: CASSPTGVSQETQYF
CDR3nt: TGTGCCAGCTCACCTACAGGGGTCTCTCAAGAGACCCAGTACTTC

j_gene: TRBJ1-6
v_gene: TRBV4-1
d_gene: -
abundance: few
CDR3aa: CASSQDVGGGYSPLHF
CDR3nt: TGCGCCAGCAGCCAAGATGTTGGAGGGGGTTATTCACCCCTCCACTTT

j_gene: TRBJ2-3
v_gene: TRBV30
d_gene: -
abundance: -
CDR3aa: CAWSRVGSTDTQYF
CDR3nt: TGTGCCTGGAGTAGGGTTGGTAGCACAGATACGCAGTATTTT

j_gene: TRBJ2-7
v_gene: TRBV6-1
d_gene: TRBD2
abundance: -
CDR3aa: CASRLSAGGPDEQYF
CDR3nt: TGTGCCAGCAGGCTCTCGGCGGGAGGGCCGGACGAGCAGTACTTC

j_gene: TRBJ2-7
v_gene: TRBV30
d_gene: TRBD2
abundance: -
CDR3aa: CAWMGLAGGYSYEQYF
CDR3nt: TGTGCCTGGATGGGACTAGCGGGAGGTTACTCCTACGAGCAGTACTTC

j_gene: TRBJ2-3
v_gene: TRBV11-3
d_gene: -
abundance: -
CDR3aa: CASSLVGGLDTQYF
CDR3nt: TGTGCCAGCAGCTTGGTTGGGGGCCTAGATACGCAGTATTTT

j_gene: TRBJ2-7
v_gene: TRBV4-1
d_gene: -
abundance: many
CDR3aa: CASSLESANSYEQYF
CDR3nt: TGCGCCAGCAGTCTAGAGTCTGCTAACTCCTACGAGCAGTACTTC

j_gene: TRBJ2-2
v_gene: TRBV30
d_gene: TRBD1
abundance: -
CDR3aa: CAWSNTGGVDTGELFF
CDR3nt: TGTGCCTGGAGTAATACAGGGGGTGTAGACACCGGGGAGCTGTTTTTT